The present T cell receptor (beta chain) was sequenced within a study of glioma-infiltrating T cells after dendritic cell vaccination. The CDR3 extends over 16 amino acids. Germline V lookup: CDR1 SEHNR, CDR2 FQNEAQ (reference sequence). The V end was cut by 0 bases, the J end by 0 bases, with 9 bases between. Sequencing used immunoSEQ multiplex PCR; TCRdb keeps in-frame clones, though not all of them. The sample includes roughly 100,000 clones, 81% seen only once; the top ten take approximately 12%. The source of this sequence is a human donor with glioblastoma. The gene calls are TRBV7-9 and TRBJ1-3; possible D gene TRBD1, 6 bases. The material sequenced was blood, taken before dendritic cell vaccination. The CDR3 here is CASSLAGDNSGNTIYF. The CDR3 nucleotides read TGTGCCAGCAGCTTAGCGGGGGACAACTCTGGAAACACCATATATTTT.